This is a list of T cell receptor beta chains from one sample in a study of cytomegalovirus exposure and HLA in healthy donors. Data came from immunoSEQ multiplex PCR; TCRdb stores just in-frame clones and leaves some out. The sample has roughly 100,000 clones; approximately 9% are singletons. Source material: PBMCs. All receptors come from a man over 45 in good health and CMV-seropositive. CDR3s include the opening cysteine and the closing phenylalanine or tryptophan. The D gene is left open where the match is weak. Clone size is not always given. Where it is, it says once, few, many or a class for expanded clones.

J: TRBJ2-2; D: -; length: 13; size: -; V: TRBV18; CDR3: CASSPGATGELFF; DNA: TGTGCCAGCTCACCAGGGGCCACCGGGGAGCTGTTTTTT
J: TRBJ2-7; D: -; length: 13; size: few; V: TRBV11-3; CDR3: CASSLGEVYEQYF; DNA: TGTGCCAGCAGCTTGGGGGAGGTCTACGAGCAGTACTTC
J: TRBJ2-2; D: -; length: 17; size: -; V: TRBV21-1; CDR3: CASSAEELAGEPGELFF; DNA: TGTGCCAGCAGCGCGGAGGAACTAGCGGGAGAACCCGGGGAGCTGTTTTTT
J: TRBJ1-5; D: -; length: 13; size: -; V: TRBV25-1; CDR3: CASSEPGPGPQHF; DNA: TGTGCCAGCAGTGAACCAGGGCCGGGGCCCCAGCATTTT
J: TRBJ1-5; D: -; length: 16; size: few; V: TRBV15; CDR3: CATSRDRSRGNQPQHF; DNA: TGTGCCACCAGCAGAGATCGGAGCAGGGGTAATCAGCCCCAGCATTTT
J: TRBJ1-6; D: -; length: 16; size: -; V: TRBV4-3; CDR3: CASSQEAVLHNSPLHF; DNA: TGCGCCAGCAGCCAAGAGGCGGTACTTCACAATTCACCCCTCCACTTT
J: TRBJ2-5; D: -; length: 14; size: few; V: TRBV19; CDR3: CASSQQGLGETQYF; DNA: TGTGCCAGTAGCCAGCAGGGATTGGGCGAGACCCAGTACTTC
J: TRBJ2-7; D: TRBD1; length: 15; size: -; V: TRBV18; CDR3: CASSPLTGQPYEQYF; DNA: TGTGCCAGCTCACCGTTGACAGGGCAACCCTACGAACAGTACTTC
J: TRBJ2-1; D: TRBD2; length: 16; size: many; V: TRBV7-9; CDR3: CASSLTAGLAGNEQFF; DNA: TGTGCCAGCAGCTTAACAGCGGGACTAGCGGGCAATGAGCAGTTCTTC
J: TRBJ1-2; D: TRBD1; length: 13; size: -; V: TRBV28; CDR3: CASRRGRVYGYTF; DNA: TGTGCCAGCCGGAGGGGGCGGGTCTATGGCTACACCTTC
J: TRBJ1-2; D: -; length: 15; size: -; V: TRBV28; CDR3: CASSLTGKWGYGYTF; DNA: TGTGCCAGCAGTTTAACAGGGAAGTGGGGCTATGGCTACACCTTC
J: TRBJ1-6; D: TRBD1; length: 15; size: few; V: TRBV5-1; CDR3: CASSLRDRINSPLHF; DNA: TGCGCCAGCAGCTTGCGGGACAGGATAAATTCACCCCTCCACTTT
J: TRBJ2-3; D: -; length: 13; size: few; V: TRBV4-2; CDR3: CASRRDFTDTQYF; DNA: TGTGCCAGCAGGCGGGACTTCACAGATACGCAGTATTTT
J: TRBJ1-5; D: -; length: 15; size: few; V: TRBV4-2; CDR3: CASSQEVGADQPQHF; DNA: TGTGCCAGCAGCCAAGAGGTGGGGGCCGATCAGCCCCAGCATTTT
J: TRBJ2-7; D: TRBD1; length: 14; size: few; V: TRBV28; CDR3: CASSFVGQGVEQYF; DNA: TGTGCCAGCAGTTTTGTGGGACAGGGGGTCGAGCAGTACTTC
J: TRBJ1-1; D: -; length: 13; size: few; V: TRBV2; CDR3: CASSVRGNTEAFF; DNA: TGTGCCAGCAGTGTTAGGGGGAACACTGAAGCTTTCTTT
J: TRBJ2-7; D: -; length: 14; size: -; V: TRBV2; CDR3: CASSPLVQTYEQYF; DNA: TGTGCCAGCAGCCCACTAGTTCAAACCTACGAGCAGTACTTC
J: TRBJ2-7; D: -; length: 15; size: -; V: TRBV11-3; CDR3: CASSLETGGGYEQYF; DNA: TGTGCCAGCAGCTTGGAAACAGGGGGGGGCTACGAGCAGTACTTC
J: TRBJ1-2; D: -; length: 15; size: -; V: TRBV5-1; CDR3: CASSLGGGSNYGYTF; DNA: TGCGCCAGCAGCTTAGGGGGGGGCAGTAACTATGGCTACACCTTC
J: TRBJ1-2; D: -; length: 14; size: -; V: TRBV6-4; CDR3: CASRAGADNYGYTF; DNA: TGTGCCAGCAGGGCGGGGGCAGACAACTATGGCTACACCTTC
J: TRBJ2-7; D: TRBD2; length: 14; size: -; V: TRBV28; CDR3: CASSPLGLVHEQYF; DNA: TGTGCCAGCAGTCCATTGGGACTAGTTCACGAGCAGTACTTC
J: TRBJ2-7; D: TRBD2; length: 16; size: -; V: TRBV7-9; CDR3: CASSLIRLAGDGEQYF; DNA: TGTGCCAGCAGCTTAATCAGACTAGCGGGAGACGGGGAGCAGTACTTC
J: TRBJ2-5; D: TRBD1; length: 14; size: few; V: TRBV2; CDR3: CASSLTGGQETQYF; DNA: TGTGCCAGCAGTCTTACAGGGGGCCAGGAGACCCAGTACTTC
J: TRBJ2-1; D: TRBD1; length: 15; size: -; V: TRBV5-1; CDR3: CASSLGQGAGDEQFF; DNA: TGCGCCAGCAGCTTGGGGCAGGGGGCGGGCGATGAGCAGTTCTTC